The 11 T cell receptor beta chains below come from one sample, sequenced in a study of OX40 agonist ivuxolimab in advanced cancers. Clones were sequenced by immunoSEQ multiplex PCR, and TCRdb holds only the in-frame ones, with some missing. The sample shows 75,000 to 80,000 clones, over 85% of them seen only once. The material sequenced was CD4+ or CD8+ T cells sorted from blood, taken in a trial of the OX40 agonist ivuxolimab. These receptors were obtained from an adult with an advanced solid tumor such as melanoma, head and neck, liver or kidney cancer.

The V call is TRBV10-3, the J call TRBJ1-3; a possible D gene is TRBD1 (5 bases). In germline, CDR1 is ENHRY, CDR2 SYGVKD. This CDR3 region has 14 residues. V was cut by 8 bases and J by 3 bases, with 14 bases left in between. The CDR3 DNA reads TGTGCCATCGGCTGGGGCGTGAGTGGAAACACCATATATTTT. This codes for CAIGWGVSGNTIYF.

V and J are TRBV30 and TRBJ1-5, with TRBD1 matching over 9 bases. The CDR3 totals 13 residues. J lost 7 bases, V lost 1 base, and 2 bases had no gene match. The V gene's germline CDR1 is GTSNPN and CDR2 SVGIG (reference sequence). DNA for the CDR3: TGTGCCTGGAGTGGACAGGGGGGGCAGCCCCAGCATTTT. Residues: CAWSGQGGQPQHF.

The chain links TRBV4-1 to TRBJ2-7, with 7 bases matching TRBD2. CDR1 is MGHRA and CDR2 is YSYEKL in the germline V gene. V gave up 1 base and J gave up 3 bases; unmatched junction bases: 6. This CDR3 region has 15 residues. CDR3 nucleotide sequence: TGCGCCAGCAGCCAAGGGGGCGGGGAGGGCTACGAGCAGTACTTC. Translation: CASSQGGGEGYEQYF.

For the CDR3, the DNA is TGTGCCAGCAGTTTCGGGAACACTGAAGCTTTCTTT. This translates into CASSFGNTEAFF. The chain has TRBV14 and TRBJ1-1; D gene uncertain. Germline V gene sequence: CDR1 SGHDN, CDR2 FVKESK. There are 12 residues in the CDR3. The ends were cut back, 6 bases at V and 1 base at J, with 6 bases in the middle.

This clone was detected once. This chain's CDR3 is CASQDGNTEAFF. CDR3 DNA: TGTGCCAGCCAAGACGGGAACACTGAAGCTTTCTTT. The genes are TRBV2 and TRBJ1-1; no clear D. The CDR3 loop spans 12 amino acids. Trimming cost V 8 bases and J 1 base, with 8 bases left between them. Per germline, CDR1 SNHLY and CDR2 FYNNEI.

J is TRBJ2-1 and V is TRBV27, with 13 bases identical to TRBD2. The J segment lost 7 bases and the V segment lost 7 bases, leaving 7 bases of the junction unmatched. CDR1 MNHEY and CDR2 SMNVEV come from the germline V gene (reference sequence). The CDR3 is 15 residues long. The CDR3 sequence: CASNPLAGGGNEQFF. The CDR3 DNA sequence: TGTGCCAGCAACCCACTAGCGGGGGGGGGAAATGAGCAGTTCTTC.

The chain recombines TRBV6-1 with TRBJ1-1, with D possibly TRBD1 on 5 matching bases. CDR1 and CDR2 (germline): MNHNS, SASEGT. This CDR3 is built from 15 residues. V lost 5 bases, J lost 0 bases, and 13 bases lay in between. CDR3 sequence: CASSHRDALNTEAFF. Here the CDR3 DNA reads TGTGCCAGCAGTCACCGGGACGCATTGAACACTGAAGCTTTCTTT.

V and J are TRBV7-9 and TRBJ2-2; D gene unclear. CDR3 length equals 12 residues. Germline V lookup: CDR1 SEHNR, CDR2 FQNEAQ (reference sequence). The V gene lost 1 base and the J gene lost 6 bases, with 3 bases spanning the gap. The CDR3 bases are TGTGCCAGCAGCTTAGAGCCCGGGGAGCTGTTTTTT. The encoded protein is CASSLEPGELFF.

This chain connects TRBV11-2 to TRBJ2-7, with D perhaps TRBD1 (6 bases). V was clipped by 4 bases and J by 2 bases, with 18 bases between them. The CDR3 has 16 amino acids. CDR1 and CDR2 from the germline V gene are SGHAT and FQNNGV. CDR3 residues: CASSSLGADNPYEQYF. CDR3 bases: TGTGCCAGCAGCTCCCTGGGGGCGGACAACCCCTACGAGCAGTACTTC.

The V and J genes are TRBV6-4 and TRBJ1-1; TRBD1 might be the D (5 bases). Looked up from germline, CDR1 is MRHNA and CDR2 is SNTAGT. The V end was cut by 6 bases, the J end by 4 bases, with 15 bases between. CDR3 length: 14 residues. CDR3 loop: CASSLTAWGTEAFF. CDR3 nucleotides: TGTGCCAGCAGCCTGACAGCATGGGGCACTGAAGCTTTCTTT.

This clone has a single count. V gene TRBV4-3 combines with J gene TRBJ1-3; a weak D match, TRBD1 (6 bases). Germline V gene sequence: CDR1 LGHNA, CDR2 YSLEER. This CDR3 has 16 residues. V was cut by 2 bases and J by 2 bases, with 13 bases left in between. In DNA form, the CDR3 reads TGCGCCAGCAGCCAATCCGGCAGGGGACCTGGAAACACCATATATTTT. This codes for CASSQSGRGPGNTIYF.